The 30 T cell receptor beta chains given below trace back to one sample, sequenced in a study of post-analysis software for immune sequencing data. Study findings and constraints: In patients, 4 to 6 TRBV segments were more frequent than in controls, with TRBV5-6, TRBV5-1 and TRBV20-1 among them.

These receptors have no identified antigens. Prepared libraries of TCR beta cDNA carried unique molecular identifiers. One entry per CDR3 protein, called by TCRdb with MiXCR from the PCR reads. Here the sample spans approximately 400,000 distinct CDR3 sequences, approximately 33% being singletons. The sequenced material came from blood. The receptors here all came from a girl aged 10 to 17 with multiple sclerosis.

The chain combines TRBV7-3 with TRBJ2-7; no clear D. The CDR3 has 14 amino acids. V dropped 2 bases and J dropped 2 bases, with 10 bases sitting between them. In germline, CDR1 is SGHTA, CDR2 FQGTGA. CDR3 nucleotide sequence: TGTGCCAGCAGCTTATCGGCAACTACCTACGAGCAGTACTTC. It yields the protein CASSLSATTYEQYF.

There are many counts of this clonotype. The V and J genes are TRBV7-9 and TRBJ2-7, with D uncertain. CDR1 and CDR2 from the germline V gene are SEHNR and FQNEAQ (reference sequence). V dropped 1 base and J dropped 2 bases, with 3 bases sitting between them. The CDR3 spans 12 residues. CDR3 sequence reads: CASSLGTYEQYF. In DNA form, the CDR3 reads TGTGCCAGCAGCTTAGGGACCTACGAGCAGTACTTC.

This chain uses TRBV29-1 with TRBJ1-2; TRBD1 aligns across 7 bases. Germline CDR1 SQVTM, CDR2 ANQGSEA. The CDR3 extends over 13 amino acids. V shed 5 bases, J shed 4 bases, and the junction held 7 bases outside the gene matches. The CDR3 here is CSVQMTGPYGYTF. The CDR3 region has the DNA TGCAGCGTTCAAATGACAGGGCCCTATGGCTACACCTTC.

This clonotype was seen more than once but under ten times. This chain uses TRBV5-1 with TRBJ2-2; D possibly corresponds to TRBD1 (6 bases). The length of the CDR3 is 13 residues. Germline loops: CDR1 SGHRS, CDR2 YFSETQ. V lost 2 bases and J 6 bases, leaving 8 bases between the germline ends. The CDR3 loop reads CASSLQGPGELFF. The CDR3 DNA reads as TGCGCCAGCAGCTTACAGGGTCCCGGGGAGCTGTTTTTT.

This clonotype came up a few times. The chain couples TRBV20-1 to TRBJ2-3, with TRBD2 matching 10 bases. The V gene end was trimmed by 3 bases and the J gene end by 5 bases; junction bases not matched to a gene: 5. CDR3 length: 14 amino acids. Germline V gene sequence: CDR1 DFQATT, CDR2 SNEGSKA (reference sequence). DNA for the CDR3: TGCAGTGCTAGGTGGACTAGCGGCCTAGATACGCAGTATTTT. This codes for CSARWTSGLDTQYF.

The chain uses TRBV29-1 and TRBJ2-3; D gene uncertain. The ends were cut back, 4 bases at V and 7 bases at J, with 12 bases in the middle. There are 12 residues in the CDR3. Looked up from germline, CDR1 is SQVTM and CDR2 is ANQGSEA. CDR3 coding DNA: TGCAGCGTTGCCCCACCGGAAAATACGCAGTATTTT. Encoded protein: CSVAPPENTQYF.

The chain combines TRBV4-1 with TRBJ2-2, with unresolved D. Looked up from germline, CDR1 is MGHRA and CDR2 is YSYEKL. Trimming took off 2 bases at V and 4 bases at J, with 11 bases between the two ends. The CDR3 runs 15 residues. As DNA, the CDR3 is TGCGCCAGCAGCCAAAGGACCACAGCCACCGGGGAGCTGTTTTTT. The encoded protein is CASSQRTTATGELFF.

The gene calls are TRBV28 and TRBJ2-5; tentative D call: TRBD1 (5 bases). This CDR3 has 9 residues. Germline CDR1 reads MDHEN; CDR2 reads SYDVKM. The germline V and J ends were trimmed by 10 bases and 11 bases, with 11 bases remaining between them. CDR3 bases: TGTGCCAACGGACACTTGCAGTACTTC. Translating gives CANGHLQYF. Full variable domain (remainder filled in from reference TRBV28 and TRBJ2-5): DVKVTQSSRYLVKRTGEKVFLECVQDMDHENMFWYRQDPGLGLRLIYFSYDVKMKEKGDIPEGYSVSREKKERFSLILESASTNQTSMYLCANGHLQYFGPGTRLLVL.

The rearrangement links TRBV7-8 to TRBJ1-6, with TRBD1 as a possible D gene (5 bases). The germline V gene encodes CDR1 SGHVS and CDR2 FQNEAQ. The CDR3 is 18 amino acids. V was pared by 2 bases and J by 5 bases, with 19 bases between. CDR3 protein: CASSLIGRTRAHNSPLHF. In DNA form, the CDR3 reads TGTGCCAGCAGCTTAATAGGGCGGACAAGGGCGCATAATTCACCCCTCCACTTT.

The genes are TRBV6-2 or TRBV6-3 and TRBJ2-7; 12 positions match TRBD1. The CDR3 spans 18 residues. After removal of 6 bases from V and 4 bases from J, the junction contained 16 bases not matched to a gene. The germline CDR1 and CDR2 sequences are MNHEY and SVGEGT. CDR3 nucleotides: TGTGCCAGCAGACCGGGACAGGGGGCTTATGGCGGGGAGTACGAGCAGTACTTC. It is translated as CASRPGQGAYGGEYEQYF.

This clonotype was recorded a few times. J is TRBJ2-3 and V is TRBV9; no clear D gene. Looked up from germline, CDR1 is SGDLS and CDR2 is YYNGEE. Between the trimmed V and J ends, which lost 0 bases and 1 base, there was a span of 15 bases. The CDR3 totals 17 residues. CDR3 coding DNA: TGTGCCAGCAGCGTAGGTGGGTCCTATGGTGGCACAGATACGCAGTATTTT. Its translation is CASSVGGSYGGTDTQYF.

On this clonotype: The junction does not match germline at one end; this may be a read error. CDR3 amino acids: CASSLDRAYGHTF. The CDR3 DNA reads TGTGCCAGCAGTTTAGACAGGGCCTATGGCCACACCTTC. The genes are TRBV12-3 or TRBV12-4 and TRBJ1-2, with D tentatively TRBD1 (6 bases). The CDR3 is 13 residues long.

The V gene is TRBV7-9, the J gene TRBJ2-6; 9 bases match TRBD1. V trimming: 1 base; J trimming: 0 bases; junction bases outside the gene matches: 7. The CDR3 extends over 19 amino acids. Germline lookup yields CDR1 SEHNR and CDR2 FQNEAQ (reference sequence). The CDR3 DNA follows: TGTGCCAGCAGCTTAGGGGGGCGGGACAGGGTCTCTGGGGCCAACGTCCTGACTTTC. It is translated as CASSLGGRDRVSGANVLTF. Full variable domain (remainder filled in from reference TRBV7-9 and TRBJ2-6): DTGVSQNPRHKITKRGQNVTFRCDPISEHNRLYWYRQTLGQGPEFLTYFQNEAQLEKSRLLSDRFSAERPKGSFSTLEIQRTEQGDSAMYLCASSLGGRDRVSGANVLTFGAGSRLTVL.

The sample holds a few counts of this clonotype. J is TRBJ1-2 and V is TRBV29-1; 9 nucleotides match TRBD1. Trimming cost V 4 bases and J 8 bases; bases outside gene matches: 8. CDR1 is SQVTM, CDR2 ANQGSEA, per germline. The CDR3 loop spans 13 amino acids. The CDR3 coding sequence is TGCAGCGTTGGAGGGACAGGGATCTTCGGCTACACCTTC. Translation: CSVGGTGIFGYTF.

The chain carries TRBV2 and TRBJ2-7; the match to TRBD1 covers 7 bases. The ends lost 5 bases at V and 0 bases at J; junction bases unmatched: 4. Germline values: CDR1 SNHLY, CDR2 FYNNEI. This CDR3 is built from 14 residues. The chain's CDR3 is CASSRGQFSYEQYF. CDR3 DNA sequence: TGTGCCAGCAGTAGGGGACAGTTCTCCTACGAGCAGTACTTC. The entire variable domain, with the rest obtained from reference TRBV2 and TRBJ2-7, is as follows: EPEVTQTPSHQVTQMGQEVILRCVPISNHLYFYWYRQILGQKVEFLVSFYNNEISEKSEIFDDQFSVERPDGSNFTLKIRSTKLEDSAMYFCASSRGQFSYEQYFGPGTRLTVT.

This clonotype was seen just once. The chain is built from TRBV6-2 or TRBV6-3 and TRBJ2-4; D not resolved. The better agreement between TRBJ2-7 and the DNA end casts doubt on the J call. CDR1 MNHEY and CDR2 SVGEGT come from the germline V gene. The CDR3 extends over 12 amino acids. Here the CDR3 DNA reads TGTGCCAGCGGTTGGTTTACCTACGAGCAGTACTTC. Its protein is CASGWFTYEQYF.

The chain combines TRBV4-3 with TRBJ1-5; TRBD1 might be the D (5 bases). Looked up from germline, CDR1 is LGHNA and CDR2 is YSLEER. The CDR3 sequence is 15 residues long. Trimming took 1 base from V and 5 from J, leaving 12 bases between them. CDR3 protein: CASSQVAGLDQPQHF. The CDR3 bases are TGCGCCAGCAGCCAAGTCGCAGGGCTGGATCAGCCCCAGCATTTT.

This clonotype showed up just once. V is TRBV2 and J is TRBJ2-3; 9 bases are shared with TRBD2. V gave up 6 bases and J gave up 0 bases; unmatched junction bases: 13. There are 18 residues in the CDR3. The V gene's germline CDR1 is SNHLY and CDR2 FYNNEI. CDR3 protein: CASSEGLAGAASTDTQYF. CDR3 nucleotide sequence: TGTGCCAGCAGCGAGGGGTTAGCGGGGGCAGCTAGCACAGATACGCAGTATTTT.

The V and J genes are TRBV6-1 and TRBJ1-5; a weak D match, TRBD1 (6 bases). Per germline, CDR1 MNHNS and CDR2 SASEGT. CDR3 length equals 17 residues. Trimming removed 5 bases from V and 3 bases from J, with 20 bases in between. The CDR3 loop is CASSPPPTGGANQPQHF. The DNA for the CDR3 is TGTGCCAGCAGTCCCCCCCCGACAGGTGGGGCCAATCAGCCCCAGCATTTT.

For this clonotype: A read error may produce the germline difference seen at one junction end. The chain is built from TRBV6-5 and TRBJ2-5; unclear D gene. The DNA end is a closer match to TRBJ2-7, so the J assignment may be wrong. Germline V gene data show CDR1 as MNHEY and CDR2 as SVGAGI. This CDR3 spans 11 amino acids. The CDR3 nucleotides read TGTGCCGGCAGTTACGGGCGCGAGCAGTACTTC. Amino acid sequence: CAGSYGREQYF.

This CDR3 is CASSQDGGNTDTQYF. The CDR3 region has the DNA TGCGCCAGCAGCCAAGATGGAGGGAACACAGATACGCAGTATTTT. The V gene is TRBV4-1, the J gene TRBJ2-3, with D possibly matching TRBD2 (6 bases). The CDR3 sequence is 15 residues long. The V gene's germline CDR1 is MGHRA and CDR2 YSYEKL. V was trimmed by 0 bases and J by 2 bases, leaving 9 bases between them.

This clonotype was recorded a few times. This chain connects TRBV12-3 or TRBV12-4 to TRBJ1-5; D is possibly TRBD1 (5 bases). The CDR3 is 13 residues long. The V and J ends lost 4 bases and 8 bases respectively, with 12 bases between them. CDR3 loop: CASSSLPGEPQHF. CDR3 coding DNA: TGTGCCAGCAGTTCCCTCCCGGGGGAGCCCCAGCATTTT.

This clonotype was counted ten times or more. The chain combines TRBV6-5 with TRBJ2-3, with 7 bases matching TRBD2. Unmatched junction bases numbered 5, after V lost 5 bases and J lost 6 bases. Per the germline V gene, CDR1 is MNHEY and CDR2 is SVGAGI. This CDR3 contains 13 residues. The CDR3 here is CASSPNGGDTQYF. CDR3 nucleotides: TGTGCCAGCAGTCCCAACGGGGGGGATACGCAGTATTTT.

The chain joins TRBV12-3 or TRBV12-4 to TRBJ1-5; D gene uncertain. V shed 7 bases and J shed 1 base, with 14 bases lying between them. The CDR3 totals 15 residues. The CDR3 spells CASTPSRESNQPQHF. The CDR3, as DNA: TGTGCCAGCACCCCCTCGAGGGAAAGCAATCAGCCCCAGCATTTT.

As for this clonotype: One base away lies a much larger clone, so this may be a sequencing read error. The rearrangement joins TRBV10-3 to TRBJ2-3; D is tentatively TRBD1 or TRBD2 (5 bases each). The CDR3 length is 15 residues. The germline V gene has CDR1 ENHRY and CDR2 SYGVKD. Here the CDR3 DNA reads TGTGCCATCAGTGAGGGGACCCGTGTCGTTGATACGCTGTATTTT. This translates into CAISEGTRVVDTLYF.

The chain combines TRBV28 with TRBJ1-5, with TRBD1 matching over 9 bases. The CDR3 spans 18 residues. Germline-derived CDR1 and CDR2 are MDHEN and SYDVKM. V lost 6 bases and J lost 2; bases outside the gene matches: 14. The CDR3 loop is CASRYGTGKGKGNQPQHF. As DNA, the CDR3 is TGTGCCAGCAGGTATGGGACAGGGAAAGGGAAAGGCAATCAGCCCCAGCATTTT.

A note on this clonotype: A much more abundant neighbour one base away suggests this may be a read error. The chain employs TRBV4-2 and TRBJ2-7; TRBD2 aligns across 12 bases. The J call could be wrong; TRBJ2-5 is a better fit for the DNA end. The CDR3 runs to 16 residues. Germline assignment: CDR1 LGHNA and CDR2 YNFKEQ. The CDR3 protein is CASSQWVLAGGETQYF. For the CDR3, the DNA is TGTGCCAGCAGCCAGTGGGTACTAGCGGGGGGTGAGACCCAGTACTTC.

This rearrangement joins TRBV9 to TRBJ2-1; D is perhaps TRBD1 (6 bases). This CDR3 comprises 17 residues. V lost 2 bases and J 1 base, leaving 16 bases between the germline ends. Germline V gives CDR1 SGDLS, CDR2 YYNGEE. The CDR3 is CASSVARDRPSYNEQFF. The CDR3 DNA follows: TGTGCCAGCAGCGTGGCTCGTGACAGGCCATCCTACAATGAGCAGTTCTTC.

This chain uses TRBV12-3 or TRBV12-4 with TRBJ1-5, with a tentative D call TRBD1 (6 bases). V gave up 8 bases and J gave up 1 base, with 18 bases separating them. This CDR3 has 16 residues. The CDR3, as DNA: TGTGCCAGCGTCGACCGGGCCGGGGGCAGCAATCAGCCCCAGCATTTT. Translating gives CASVDRAGGSNQPQHF.

The CDR3 sequence is CASSLGLRNTEAFF. The CDR3 bases are TGTGCCAGCAGCTTGGGACTTCGGAACACTGAAGCTTTCTTT. The chain combines TRBV5-6 with TRBJ1-1; D remains ambiguous. The CDR3 runs to 14 residues. V was cut by 0 bases and J by 1 base, with 7 bases left in between. Germline CDR1 reads SGHDT; CDR2 reads YYEEEE.